The 18 T cell receptor beta chains given below trace back to one sample, sequenced in a study of shared clonotypes between healthy human individuals. The data were produced by immunoSEQ multiplex PCR, yet TCRdb's version contains in-frame clones alone and is incomplete. This sample has millions of clones; around 94% occur once, and the top ten carry roughly 0.15%. The sample comprised naive CD4+ T cells sorted from blood. Subset of the sample: CD45RA+ positively selected. All receptors derive from a man younger than 35 in good health.

In its sample, this clone was seen once. The V and J genes are TRBV11-3 and TRBJ2-5, with D perhaps TRBD1 (6 bases). This CDR3 is built from 15 residues. The germline gives CDR1 SGHNT, CDR2 YENEEA. V was pared by 0 bases and J by 5 bases, with 13 bases between. Written as DNA, the CDR3 is TGTGCCAGCAGCTTAGAGATTGACAGGCCGGAGACCCAGTACTTC. Protein product: CASSLEIDRPETQYF.

This clone was recorded a few times. The rearrangement uses TRBV5-1 and TRBJ2-1; 7 positions agree with TRBD1. The CDR3 spans 16 residues. Germline V gene data show CDR1 as SGHRS and CDR2 as YFSETQ. With 2 bases clipped from V and 0 bases from J, the junction kept 5 bases outside the gene matches. The CDR3 DNA is TGCGCCAGCAGCTTAACAGGGGCCCCCTCCTACAATGAGCAGTTCTTC. Its translation: CASSLTGAPSYNEQFF. Supplemented by reference TRBV5-1 and TRBJ2-1, the full variable domain reads KAGVTQTPRYLIKTRGQQVTLSCSPISGHRSVSWYQQTPGQGLQFLFEYFSETQRNKGNFPGRFSGRQFSNSRSEMNVSTLELGDSALYLCASSLTGAPSYNEQFFGPGTRLTVL.

This rearrangement joins TRBV7-8 to TRBJ2-2; a possible D gene is TRBD2 (6 bases). The V end was cut by 0 bases, the J end by 5 bases, with 16 bases between. The CDR3 is 17 amino acids. Germline V gives CDR1 SGHVS, CDR2 FQNEAQ. The CDR3 sequence is CASSLASGGLGTGELFF. CDR3 bases: TGTGCCAGCAGCTTAGCCAGCGGAGGGTTGGGGACCGGGGAGCTGTTTTTT.

The chain is built from TRBV19 and TRBJ2-4; maybe TRBD1 (6 bases). With 8 bases removed from V and 0 bases from J, the gap between germline ends came to 11 bases. The CDR3 extends over 14 amino acids. The V gene's germline CDR1 is LNHDA and CDR2 SQIVND (reference sequence). For the CDR3, the DNA is TGTGCCAGTGGGAACAGGGTAGCCAAAAACATTCAGTACTTC. Its translation: CASGNRVAKNIQYF.

V gene TRBV5-1 combines with J gene TRBJ1-2, with D hard to call. This CDR3 is built from 16 residues. The germline V gene encodes CDR1 SGHRS and CDR2 YFSETQ. Between the trimmed V and J ends, which lost 0 bases and 4 bases, there was a span of 16 bases. The CDR3, as DNA: TGCGCCAGCAGCTTGGGGCAGGAGGAGATGGGCTATGGCTACACCTTC. Its protein is CASSLGQEEMGYGYTF.

The chain has TRBV28 and TRBJ1-5, with 9 nucleotides matching TRBD1. Trimming cost V 7 bases and J 7 bases; bases outside gene matches: 35. In germline, CDR1 is MDHEN, CDR2 SYDVKM. This CDR3 is built from 23 residues. DNA of the CDR3: TGTGCCAGCATTTCTCAACCTTGGGGGTATTTCGGGACAGGGATCTTTGAAGTCCAGCCCCAGCATTTT. Translating it yields CASISQPWGYFGTGIFEVQPQHF.

This clone was picked up one time. The rearrangement links TRBV11-2 to TRBJ2-1, with D perhaps TRBD2 (6 bases). In germline, CDR1 is SGHAT, CDR2 FQNNGV. This CDR3 contains 16 residues. V lost 5 bases and J lost 2, with 16 bases in between. The CDR3 DNA reads TGTGCCAGCAGCCCTGGGGGGTCAGGGACCTACAATGAGCAGTTCTTC. Protein sequence: CASSPGGSGTYNEQFF.

This chain joins TRBV30 and TRBJ1-4; 7 bases are shared with TRBD1. The CDR3 length is 15 residues. The J segment lost 8 bases and the V segment lost 0 bases, leaving 9 bases of the junction unmatched. The germline V gene has CDR1 GTSNPN and CDR2 SVGIG (reference sequence). Here the CDR3 DNA reads TGTGCCTGGAGTGTATTGGGACAGAAGGAAGAAAAACTGTTTTTT. Translation: CAWSVLGQKEEKLFF.

The J gene is TRBJ1-5, the V gene TRBV27, with unresolved D. Germline V lookup: CDR1 MNHEY, CDR2 SMNVEV (reference sequence). Trimming took off 2 bases at V and 11 bases at J, with 13 bases between the two ends. This CDR3 is 13 amino acids long. The CDR3 here is CASSLGGRRAQHF. In DNA form, the CDR3 reads TGTGCCAGCAGTTTAGGTGGGCGTCGAGCCCAGCATTTT.

The chain is built from TRBV10-3 and TRBJ1-5; D remains unclear. Trimming removed 4 bases at V and 4 bases at J, with 8 bases between. CDR3 length equals 13 residues. CDR1 is ENHRY and CDR2 is SYGVKD in the germline V gene. The chain's CDR3 is CAISGEINQPQHF. The CDR3 DNA follows: TGTGCCATCAGTGGTGAGATTAATCAGCCCCAGCATTTT.

The chain has TRBV6-5 and TRBJ1-3; D remains unclear. This CDR3 has 13 residues. The V end was cut by 10 bases, the J end by 8 bases, with 18 bases between. Germline V gives CDR1 MNHEY, CDR2 SVGAGI. The CDR3 sequence: CATFSSSRDTIYF. The CDR3, as DNA: TGTGCCACCTTTTCTTCATCCCGGGACACCATATATTTT.

The rearrangement uses TRBV15 and TRBJ2-3, with D maybe TRBD2 (6 bases). CDR3 size: 16 residues. The V gene's germline CDR1 is LNHNV and CDR2 YYDKDF (reference sequence). Between the trimmed V and J ends, which lost 5 bases and 0 bases, there was a span of 15 bases. This chain's CDR3 is CATSRGAASSTDTQYF. The CDR3 bases are TGTGCCACCAGCCGCGGGGCAGCTTCTAGCACAGATACGCAGTATTTT. Supplemented by reference TRBV15 and TRBJ2-3, the full variable domain reads DAMVIQNPRYQVTQFGKPVTLSCSQTLNHNVMYWYQQKSSQAPKLLFHYYDKDFNNEADTPDNFQSRRPNTSFCFLDIRSPGLGDTAMYLCATSRGAASSTDTQYFGPGTRLTVL.

This clone was recorded a few times. The chain has TRBV18 and TRBJ1-3; D may be TRBD1 (5 bases). In germline, CDR1 is KGHSH, CDR2 LQKENI. This CDR3 has 14 residues. V was clipped by 2 bases and J by 4 bases, with 9 bases between them. The chain's CDR3 is CASSPGAEGNTIYF. The DNA for the CDR3 is TGTGCCAGCTCACCAGGGGCCGAAGGAAACACCATATATTTT.

This rearrangement joins TRBV6-1 to TRBJ1-1, with TRBD1 identical over 7 bases. Germline assignment: CDR1 MNHNS and CDR2 SASEGT. J was trimmed by 4 bases and V by 2 bases; bases with no gene match: 7. This CDR3 has 15 residues. The CDR3 sequence is CASSELYGTATEAFF. DNA for the CDR3: TGTGCCAGCAGTGAACTATATGGGACAGCCACTGAAGCTTTCTTT.

Note on this clone: The sample carries other DNA sequences with the same CDR3. The chain joins TRBV6-5 to TRBJ2-7; 8 positions agree with TRBD1. After removal of 0 bases from V and 4 bases from J, the junction contained 5 bases not matched to a gene. The CDR3 contains 15 residues. Germline assignment: CDR1 MNHEY and CDR2 SVGAGI. The CDR3 region is CASSYSTRGPYEQYF. Written as DNA, the CDR3 is TGTGCCAGCAGTTACTCGACCAGGGGGCCTTACGAGCAGTACTTC.

J is TRBJ2-3 and V is TRBV5-1; 8 nucleotides align to TRBD2. Trimming removed 3 bases from V and 1 base from J; junction bases left unmatched: 1. The germline V gene encodes CDR1 SGHRS and CDR2 YFSETQ. This CDR3 is built from 14 residues. The CDR3 sequence is CASSSAGGTDTQYF. DNA of the CDR3: TGCGCCAGCAGCTCAGCGGGAGGCACAGATACGCAGTATTTT.

This clone was observed a single time. The chain links TRBV10-3 to TRBJ1-2; D perhaps matches TRBD1 (5 bases). Trimming removed 11 bases at V and 5 bases at J, with 15 bases between. There are 12 residues in the CDR3. Germline CDR1 ENHRY, CDR2 SYGVKD. DNA for the CDR3: TGTGCCGCCTCCGGGACGGAATATGGCTACACCTTC. It translates to CAASGTEYGYTF.

The chain is built from TRBV15 and TRBJ1-2; D is unclear. Trimming cost V 7 bases and J 4 bases, with 16 bases left between them. The germline V gene has CDR1 LNHNV and CDR2 YYDKDF (reference sequence). This CDR3 contains 14 residues. CDR3 amino acids: CATTWSGKSYGYTF. Here the CDR3 DNA reads TGTGCCACCACCTGGTCGGGAAAGAGCTATGGCTACACCTTC.